The 27 T cell receptor beta chains below all came from one sample that was sequenced in a study of blood T cell repertoires in COVID-19 (dated by TCRdb to 2018 to 2020). Library preparation was by the immunoSEQ multiplex PCR assay. The table was pulled from immuneACCESS by TCRdb, which kept in-frame rearrangements only. Such tables lose some clones; where checked, under half of the loss comes from unresolved V genes, and the rest has no known cause. Here the sample has more than 140,000 clones; approximately 83% occur a single time. The top ten hold around 1.6% of the sample. Sequenced sample: peripheral blood. The source of these receptors is a human donor in a cohort sampled during active COVID-19.

The chain is built from TRBV11-3 and TRBJ2-1; 9 nucleotides match TRBD1. CDR3 length: 15 amino acids. V trimming: 1 base; J trimming: 7 bases; junction bases outside the gene matches: 5. Looked up from germline, CDR1 is SGHNT and CDR2 is YENEEA. The CDR3 protein is CASSLGGQGSNEQFF. The CDR3 DNA sequence: TGTGCCAGCAGCTTAGGGGGACAGGGCTCAAATGAGCAGTTCTTC. Full variable domain (remainder filled in from reference TRBV11-3 and TRBJ2-1): EAGVVQSPRYKIIEKKQPVAFWCNPISGHNTLYWYLQNLGQGPELLIRYENEEAVDDSQLPKDRFSAERLKGVDSTLKIQPAELGDSAVYLCASSLGGQGSNEQFFGPGTRLTVL.

In its sample, this clone was seen a few times. V and J are TRBV19 and TRBJ2-7, with 12 bases identical to TRBD2. The CDR3 has 13 residues. Germline CDR1 reads LNHDA; CDR2 reads SQIVND (reference sequence). J lost 4 bases, V lost 10 bases, and 5 bases had no gene match. CDR3 DNA sequence: TGTGCCACCCGGACTAGCGGGACATACGAGCAGTACTTC. Translated: CATRTSGTYEQYF.

Here the CDR3 DNA reads TGTGCCTGGAGGGTAACCGGGAGATCCTACAATGAGCAGTTCTTC. This encodes CAWRVTGRSYNEQFF. V gene TRBV30 combines with J gene TRBJ2-1; TRBD2 might be the D (6 bases). Trimming cost V 3 bases and J 1 base, with 13 bases left between them. The CDR3 length is 15 residues. Germline assignment: CDR1 GTSNPN and CDR2 SVGIG (reference sequence).

V is TRBV5-1 and J is TRBJ1-2; TRBD1 matches 10 bases. Trimming removed 4 bases from V and 8 bases from J; junction bases left unmatched: 8. Germline assignment: CDR1 SGHRS and CDR2 YFSETQ. CDR3 length: 14 residues. The CDR3: CASSVGTGDRGYTF. The CDR3 nucleotides read TGCGCCAGCAGCGTGGGGACAGGGGATCGCGGCTACACCTTC.

The chain uses TRBV14 and TRBJ1-1; 9 nucleotides line up with TRBD1. The length of the CDR3 is 16 residues. Germline CDR1 and CDR2: SGHDN and FVKESK. V lost 2 bases, J lost 1 base, and 5 bases stayed unmatched. The CDR3 DNA reads as TGTGCCAGCAGCCAACGGACAGGGGTGACGAACACTGAAGCTTTCTTT. It encodes CASSQRTGVTNTEAFF.

V usage is TRBV18 and J usage is TRBJ2-1; 12 positions agree with TRBD2. The CDR3 sequence is 16 residues long. J gave up 6 bases and V 4 bases, and 7 bases lay outside the gene matches. CDR1 and CDR2 (germline): KGHSH, LQKENI. The CDR3, as DNA: TGTGCCAGCTCACAGCAGACTAGCGGGAGTTCCAATGAGCAGTTCTTC. This sequence encodes CASSQQTSGSSNEQFF.

The chain combines TRBV6-2 or TRBV6-3 with TRBJ2-1, with 11 bases aligning to TRBD2. Germline V gene lookup returns CDR1 MNHEY and CDR2 SVGEGT. This CDR3 contains 16 residues. V dropped 4 bases and J dropped 6; count of bases not matched to a gene: 8. CDR3 region: CASSFIPGTSGNEQFF. Here the CDR3 DNA reads TGTGCCAGCAGTTTTATCCCCGGGACTAGCGGCAATGAGCAGTTCTTC.

The rearrangement links TRBV18 to TRBJ2-5, with D perhaps matching TRBD2 (6 bases). The V end was cut by 6 bases, the J end by 5 bases, with 13 bases between. This CDR3 contains 13 residues. Germline CDR1 KGHSH, CDR2 LQKENI. The chain's CDR3 is CASSPGREETQYF. The CDR3, as DNA: TGTGCCAGCTCCCCCGGCCGGGAGGAGACCCAGTACTTC.

The chain carries TRBV7-9 and TRBJ2-5; TRBD1 matches 8 bases. The V gene's germline CDR1 is SEHNR and CDR2 FQNEAQ (reference sequence). V dropped 6 bases and J dropped 5; count of bases not matched to a gene: 8. The CDR3 is made up of 14 amino acids. The CDR3 DNA sequence: TGTGCCAGCAGTTATTGGACAGGGACGGAGACCCAGTACTTC. Encoded protein: CASSYWTGTETQYF.

The rearrangement uses TRBV6-1 and TRBJ1-1, with D hard to call. This CDR3 comprises 14 residues. The V end lost 1 base, the J end lost 7 bases, and 13 bases lay between the germline ends. Germline V CDR1 and CDR2: MNHNS, SASEGT. For the CDR3, the DNA is TGTGCCAGCAGTGAAGGCGGGGTGGTCGTTGAAGCTTTCTTT. It yields the protein CASSEGGVVVEAFF.

This clone appeared once. The chain combines TRBV6-5 with TRBJ2-7; 9 bases match TRBD1. Germline V CDR1 and CDR2: MNHEY, SVGAGI. The length of the CDR3 is 12 residues. With 6 bases clipped from V and 5 bases from J, the junction kept 2 bases outside the gene matches. The CDR3 reads CASSRTGDEQYF. The CDR3 DNA follows: TGTGCCAGCAGCCGGACAGGGGACGAGCAGTACTTC.

The chain joins TRBV11-1 to TRBJ2-7; 9 bases map to TRBD1. Looked up from germline, CDR1 is SGHAT and CDR2 is FQDESV (reference sequence). This CDR3 region has 15 residues. Germline trimming cut 4 bases from V and 7 bases from J; bases unmatched to any gene: 11. The CDR3 sequence is CASSWGQGAGWEQYF. The CDR3 region has the DNA TGTGCCAGCAGCTGGGGACAGGGTGCGGGATGGGAGCAGTACTTC.

The gene calls are TRBV5-4 and TRBJ2-3, with 8 bases that match TRBD2. The ends lost 4 bases at V and 0 bases at J; junction bases unmatched: 16. From germline, CDR1 is SGHNT and CDR2 YYREEE (reference sequence). This CDR3 contains 19 residues. The CDR3 nucleotides are TGTGCCAGCAGCCATGATGGATCGGGGGGGCCTTCTAGCACAGATACGCAGTATTTT. Its translation is CASSHDGSGGPSSTDTQYF.

This clone was seen a few times. The chain couples TRBV11-2 to TRBJ2-2, with 8 bases that match TRBD2. V lost 1 base to trimming and J lost 4 bases; unmatched junction nucleotides: 14. CDR1 and CDR2 from the germline V gene are SGHAT and FQNNGV. The CDR3 length is 19 residues. Here the CDR3 DNA reads TGTGCCAGCAGCTTAGCGTGGGTCAGACTAGCGAGGGTCACCGGGGAGCTGTTTTTT. It codes for CASSLAWVRLARVTGELFF.

This clone was seen more than once but under ten times. The rearrangement uses TRBV5-1 and TRBJ2-3; tentative D call: TRBD2 (5 bases). Germline loops: CDR1 SGHRS, CDR2 YFSETQ. The CDR3 covers 16 residues. V was shortened by 1 base and J by 6 bases, with 18 bases between the two germline ends. The CDR3 loop is CASSLLTGSKRDTQYF. The CDR3 nucleotides read TGCGCCAGCAGCTTGTTGACGGGGTCGAAGCGGGATACGCAGTATTTT.

Regarding this clone: Other DNA sequences from this sample encode an identical CDR3 as well. CDR3 DNA: TGTGCCAGCAGCTTCGGGGGATCGTCCTACGAGCAGTACTTC. Its protein is CASSFGGSSYEQYF. The chain combines TRBV7-9 with TRBJ2-7, with a weak D call TRBD2 (6 bases). From germline, CDR1 is SEHNR and CDR2 FQNEAQ (reference sequence). CDR3 size: 14 residues. Trimming pared 3 bases from V and 1 base from J, leaving 10 bases between.

This chain links TRBV5-1 with TRBJ1-1; the match to TRBD1 covers 9 bases. This CDR3 region has 14 residues. Germline values: CDR1 SGHRS, CDR2 YFSETQ. V gave up 1 base and J gave up 4 bases; unmatched junction bases: 2. This CDR3 is CASSLLGQGTEAFF. The CDR3 DNA follows: TGCGCCAGCAGCTTGTTGGGACAGGGCACTGAAGCTTTCTTT.

Here the CDR3 reads CASSVKETQYF. As DNA, the CDR3 is TGTGCCAGCAGCGTAAAAGAGACCCAGTACTTC. The genes are TRBV7-2 and TRBJ2-5; D unclear. CDR1 and CDR2 (germline): SGHTA, FQGNSA. The CDR3 has 11 residues. V was trimmed by 5 bases and J by 3 bases, leaving 4 bases between them. Complete variable domain (other parts from reference TRBV7-2 and TRBJ2-5): GAGVSQSPSNKVTEKGKDVELRCDPISGHTALYWYRQSLGQGLEFLIYFQGNSAPDKSGLPSDRFSAERTGGSVSTLTIQRTQQEDSAVYLCASSVKETQYFGPGTRLLVL.

This clone was detected only once. CDR3 region: CASSSIGTGRDTQYF. The CDR3 DNA reads TGTGCCAGCAGTTCGATCGGGACAGGGCGGGATACGCAGTATTTT. The chain carries TRBV27 and TRBJ2-3, with 9 bases that match TRBD1. The CDR3 length is 15 residues. Germline V gene lookup returns CDR1 MNHEY and CDR2 SMNVEV (reference sequence). The trim removed 4 bases at V and 6 bases at J, leaving 8 bases unmatched.

This clone was seen only a few times. J is TRBJ2-1 and V is TRBV14; 8 bases agree with TRBD2. The CDR3 is 13 amino acids. The V gene's germline CDR1 is SGHDN and CDR2 FVKESK. The V segment lost 1 base and the J segment 11 bases; nucleotides outside the gene matches: 4. In DNA form, the CDR3 reads TGTGCCAGCAGCCAAGGACTAGCGACTAAGCAGTTCTTC. Translation gives CASSQGLATKQFF.

The gene calls are TRBV4-1 and TRBJ1-2; D not resolved. Trimming removed 4 bases from V and 9 bases from J, with 18 bases in between. This CDR3 is built from 14 residues. From germline, CDR1 is MGHRA and CDR2 YSYEKL. The CDR3 DNA reads TGCGCCAGCAGCCGTCCCGGAGGGTCGGGAAGCTACACCTTC. It translates to CASSRPGGSGSYTF.

This clone was counted a single time. This chain connects TRBV5-4 to TRBJ2-5; D may be TRBD2 (5 bases). The germline V and J ends were trimmed by 4 bases and 5 bases, with 12 bases remaining between them. CDR3 length: 13 amino acids. Germline lookup yields CDR1 SGHNT and CDR2 YYREEE (reference sequence). The chain's CDR3 is CASSGDYGETQYF. CDR3 sequence (DNA): TGTGCCAGCAGCGGAGACTACGGGGAGACCCAGTACTTC. The full variable domain, rest sourced from reference TRBV5-4 and TRBJ2-5, is ETGVTQSPTHLIKTRGQQVTLRCSSQSGHNTVSWYQQALGQGPQFIFQYYREEENGRGNFPPRFSGLQFPNYSSELNVNALELDDSALYLCASSGDYGETQYFGPGTRLLVL.

The V gene is TRBV3-1 (or the pseudogene TRBV3-2), the J gene TRBJ2-2, with 10 positions matching TRBD2. The CDR3 loop spans 15 amino acids. Germline V gene sequence: CDR1 LGHDT, CDR2 YNNKEL (reference sequence). V shed 2 bases and J 5 bases; nucleotides not matched to a gene: 2. The CDR3 DNA sequence: TGTGCCAGCAGCCAAAGCGGGAGGGCGACCGGGGAGCTGTTTTTT. It codes for CASSQSGRATGELFF.

J is TRBJ1-4 and V is TRBV15, with D tentatively TRBD1 (5 bases). Trimming left V 4 bases short and J 0 bases short, with 9 bases between. The CDR3 is 15 amino acids. CDR1 is LNHNV, CDR2 YYDKDF, per germline (reference sequence). The CDR3 DNA sequence: TGTGCCACCAGCATTACAGGTGCAACTAATGAAAAACTGTTTTTT. The encoded protein is CATSITGATNEKLFF.

This sequence joins TRBV6-5 and TRBJ1-5; perhaps TRBD1 as D (6 bases). This CDR3 spans 15 amino acids. The V end lost 6 bases, the J end lost 9 bases, and 21 bases lay between the germline ends. Per germline, CDR1 MNHEY and CDR2 SVGAGI. This CDR3 is CASSQLGSTRGPQHF. The CDR3, as DNA: TGTGCCAGCAGCCAACTCGGGTCAACCAGGGGGCCCCAGCATTTT.

V gene TRBV29-1 combines with J gene TRBJ2-2; D is perhaps TRBD2 (5 bases). Trimming took off 0 bases at V and 1 base at J, with 6 bases between the two ends. CDR3 length equals 14 residues. Germline V gives CDR1 SQVTM, CDR2 ANQGSEA. CDR3 DNA sequence: TGCAGCGTTGAAGATCGGGAGAACACCGGGGAGCTGTTTTTT. Amino acid sequence: CSVEDRENTGELFF.

As to this clone: Other DNA sequences from this sample encode an identical CDR3 as well. The chain links TRBV5-1 to TRBJ2-7, with D possibly matching TRBD2 (6 bases). CDR1 SGHRS and CDR2 YFSETQ come from the germline V gene. The CDR3 has 14 amino acids. V shed 2 bases and J shed 4 bases, with 13 bases lying between them. CDR3 nucleotide sequence: TGCGCCAGCAGCTTAGGCGGGACCCGATACGAGCAGTACTTC. Translating gives CASSLGGTRYEQYF. Together with reference TRBV5-1 and TRBJ2-7, the CDR3 gives the full variable domain: KAGVTQTPRYLIKTRGQQVTLSCSPISGHRSVSWYQQTPGQGLQFLFEYFSETQRNKGNFPGRFSGRQFSNSRSEMNVSTLELGDSALYLCASSLGGTRYEQYFGPGTRLTVT.